The entry below describes one TCR beta chain. This sample is drawn from a study of CD8+ T cells in alopecia areata. It was cDNA, reverse transcribed from extracted RNA, that served as the sequencing template. TCRdb's table, derived via immunoSEQ multiplex PCR, lists solely in-frame clones and lacks some. The data hold 150,000 to 200,000 clones, with about 60% observed a single time. From germline, CDR1 is GTSNPN and CDR2 SVGIG (reference sequence). The CDR3 has 14 residues. Deletions cut 2 bases from V and 5 bases from J, with 13 bases between. This receptor was identified in a human donor with alopecia areata. This chain uses TRBV30 with TRBJ1-5; D is undetermined. This sample comprised CD4+ T cells sorted from blood, obtained at week 0. In DNA form, the CDR3 reads TGTGCCTGGAGTATTGGACTCGGTCATCAGCCCCAGCATTTT. This gives the protein CAWSIGLGHQPQHF.